What follows are 19 T cell receptor beta chains derived from one specimen sequenced in a study of post-analysis software for immune sequencing data (dated by TCRdb to between 2015 and 2016). Study-wide conclusions, independent of this receptor: Significantly higher frequencies in patients than in controls were found for roughly 5 TRBV segments, including TRBV5-6, TRBV5-1 and TRBV20-1.

The library came from PCR. These reads were obtained on an Illumina HiSeq 2500. To reduce PCR and sequencing biases, unique molecular identifiers were incorporated into the TCR beta cDNA libraries. TCRdb reran the public reads through fastp at Q25 and MiXCR, keeping productive beta chains. Every entry covers one CDR3 protein and lists the most common genes and DNA from its rows. The sample table holds a few hundred thousand distinct CDR3 sequences, of which approximately 46% were seen once. The ten biggest clones cover about 12% of the sample. These TCRs' antigens remain unknown. The sequenced sample was blood. The source is a girl aged 5 to 17 with multiple sclerosis.

The rearrangement uses TRBV16 and TRBJ1-4; D is ambiguous. This CDR3 region has 15 residues. Germline values: CDR1 KGHSY, CDR2 FQNENV. V was trimmed by 1 base and J by 0 bases, leaving 6 bases between them. The CDR3 reads CASSQYWPTNEKLFF. The CDR3, as DNA: TGTGCCAGCAGCCAATACTGGCCAACTAATGAAAAACTGTTTTTT.

The chain couples TRBV29-1 to TRBJ1-2; weak D call: TRBD1 (5 bases). The germline CDR1 and CDR2 sequences are SQVTM and ANQGSEA. V was clipped by 2 bases and J by 5 bases, with 12 bases between them. The CDR3 is 13 residues long. This CDR3 reads CSVERDGKYGYTF. In nucleotides, the CDR3 is TGCAGCGTTGAAAGGGACGGAAAATATGGCTACACCTTC. The full variable domain, completed using reference TRBV29-1 and TRBJ1-2, is SAVISQKPSRDICQRGTSLTIQCQVDSQVTMMFWYRQQPGQSLTLIATANQGSEATYESGFVIDKFPISRPNLTFSTLTVSNMSPEDSSIYLCSVERDGKYGYTFGSGTRLTVV.

This chain links TRBV7-9 with TRBJ2-3; D remains ambiguous. This CDR3 is 13 amino acids long. Trimming took off 1 base at V and 6 bases at J, with 8 bases between the two ends. Germline V CDR1 and CDR2: SEHNR, FQNEAQ (reference sequence). CDR3 amino acids: CASSLVGIDTQYF. Here the CDR3 DNA reads TGTGCCAGCAGCTTAGTTGGGATTGATACGCAGTATTTT. Together with reference TRBV7-9 and TRBJ2-3, the CDR3 gives the full variable domain: DTGVSQNPRHKITKRGQNVTFRCDPISEHNRLYWYRQTLGQGPEFLTYFQNEAQLEKSRLLSDRFSAERPKGSFSTLEIQRTEQGDSAMYLCASSLVGIDTQYFGPGTRLTVL.

This clonotype has only a few counts. This chain links TRBV27 with TRBJ2-5; D is uncertain. The CDR3 contains 13 residues. CDR1 is MNHEY, CDR2 SMNVEV, per germline (reference sequence). The germline V and J ends were trimmed by 7 bases and 4 bases, with 13 bases remaining between them. As DNA, the CDR3 is TGTGCCAGCACCCCCAGGCCTAGAGAGACCCAGTACTTC. Its protein product is CASTPRPRETQYF.

This clonotype is a singleton in its sample. The V and J genes are TRBV10-3 and TRBJ2-4; D call uncertain. Germline V CDR1 and CDR2: ENHRY, SYGVKD. The CDR3 loop spans 13 amino acids. V was pared by 0 bases and J by 6 bases, with 6 bases between. The CDR3 DNA reads TGTGCCATCAGTGAGTCGATGGGAAACATTCAGTACTTC. Translating it yields CAISESMGNIQYF.

The chain has TRBV20-1 and TRBJ2-1, with D tentatively TRBD2 (5 bases). This CDR3 is built from 15 residues. V lost 3 bases to trimming and J lost 9 bases, with 21 bases between them. CDR1 is DFQATT and CDR2 is SNEGSKA in the germline V gene (reference sequence). The CDR3 loop is CSASRGGNPLGEQFF. Written as DNA, the CDR3 is TGCAGTGCTAGTCGGGGTGGTAACCCCCTAGGTGAGCAGTTCTTC.

This clonotype was seen only a few times. The CDR3 bases are TGTGCCACCAGTGACCCAGACAAGAGCTCCTACGAGCAGTACTTC. Protein sequence: CATSDPDKSSYEQYF. The rearrangement joins TRBV24-1 to TRBJ2-7; unclear D gene. Per germline, CDR1 KGHDR and CDR2 SFDVKD. Trimming stripped 4 bases from V and 0 bases from J, with 12 bases between. This CDR3 has 15 residues.

The chain combines TRBV28 with TRBJ2-3; tentatively, D is TRBD1 (6 bases). The CDR3 loop spans 15 amino acids. Germline V gene lookup returns CDR1 MDHEN and CDR2 SYDVKM. V was pared by 4 bases and J by 1 base, with 12 bases between. CDR3 DNA: TGTGCCAGCAGTTCAATGGCAGGGGGCACAGATACGCAGTATTTT. It specifies CASSSMAGGTDTQYF.

The chain recombines TRBV12-3 or TRBV12-4 with TRBJ1-1; 10 nucleotides align to TRBD1. The CDR3 has 18 amino acids. V lost 2 bases and J lost 4; bases outside the gene matches: 13. The DNA for the CDR3 is TGTGCCAGCAGTTTACTGACAGGGGGCGCCGGCACGGGCACTGAAGCTTTCTTT. As protein: CASSLLTGGAGTGTEAFF.

The genes are TRBV6-6 and TRBJ2-7; D may be TRBD1 or TRBD2 (6 bases each). V lost 2 bases to trimming and J lost 0 bases, with 11 bases between them. The CDR3 consists of 15 residues. The germline V gene encodes CDR1 MNHNY and CDR2 SVGAGI (reference sequence). CDR3 DNA sequence: TGTGCCAGCAGTTACGGAGGGGGGCCCTCCTACGAGCAGTACTTC. Protein: CASSYGGGPSYEQYF.

The chain combines TRBV5-6 with TRBJ1-1; tentatively, D is TRBD1 (6 bases). This CDR3 has 17 residues. V was cut by 1 base and J by 1 base, with 17 bases left in between. From germline, CDR1 is SGHDT and CDR2 YYEEEE. This CDR3 reads CASSLPEVGAQNTEAFF. In DNA, the CDR3 is TGTGCCAGCAGCTTGCCCGAGGTGGGGGCTCAGAACACTGAAGCTTTCTTT.

This chain connects TRBV9 to TRBJ1-2, with D unresolved. CDR1 SGDLS and CDR2 YYNGEE come from the germline V gene. V gave up 3 bases and J gave up 8 bases, with 14 bases separating them. The CDR3 runs to 13 residues. CDR3 loop: CASSALLSTGYTF. The CDR3 DNA reads TGTGCCAGCAGCGCCCTTCTCTCGACCGGCTACACCTTC. Complete variable domain (other parts from reference TRBV9 and TRBJ1-2): DSGVTQTPKHLITATGQRVTLRCSPRSGDLSVYWYQQSLDQGLQFLIQYYNGEERAKGNILERFSAQQFPDLHSELNLSSLELGDSALYFCASSALLSTGYTFGSGTRLTVV.

CDR3 residues: CAVEDRALTEAFF. DNA for the CDR3: TGTGCCGTCGAGGACAGGGCGCTCACTGAAGCTTTCTTT. The gene calls are TRBV2 and TRBJ1-1; TRBD1 aligns across 8 bases. V lost 11 bases to trimming and J lost 4 bases; unmatched junction nucleotides: 9. The CDR3 spans 13 residues. CDR1 and CDR2 (germline): SNHLY, FYNNEI.

In this sample, this clonotype turned up a few times. This chain links TRBV29-1 with TRBJ2-7; D may be TRBD2 (5 bases). CDR3 length: 12 amino acids. Germline CDR1 reads SQVTM; CDR2 reads ANQGSEA. Between the trimmed V and J ends, which lost 7 bases and 1 base, there was a span of 11 bases. The DNA for the CDR3 is TGCAGCGCCCGGGGAGATTCCTACGAGCAGTACTTC. Its protein product is CSARGDSYEQYF.

This chain uses TRBV20-1 with TRBJ2-7; 14 nucleotides line up with TRBD2. Germline assignment: CDR1 DFQATT and CDR2 SNEGSKA (reference sequence). V lost 6 bases and J lost 5; bases outside the gene matches: 6. The CDR3 length is 14 residues. The DNA of the CDR3 is TGCAGTGCCGACGGGACTAGCGGGAGTCACGAGCAGTACTTC. It specifies CSADGTSGSHEQYF.

On this clonotype itself: Its ends do not fully match the called genes, so a read error is possible. CDR3 sequence reads: CGVTDRDTDTQYF. CDR3 nucleotide sequence: TGCGGCGTTACGGACAGGGACACAGATACGCAGTATTTT. This rearrangement joins TRBV29-1 to TRBJ2-3; 8 bases fit TRBD1. The CDR3 is 13 amino acids. Germline V gene lookup returns CDR1 SQVTM and CDR2 ANQGSEA.

There are a few counts of this clonotype. This chain joins TRBV7-3 and TRBJ1-1; D perhaps matches TRBD1 (6 bases). Trimming took off 5 bases at V and 1 base at J, with 8 bases between the two ends. Germline V lookup: CDR1 SGHTA, CDR2 FQGTGA. The CDR3 runs to 13 residues. The CDR3 loop is CASSGQQNTEAFF. For the CDR3, the DNA is TGTGCCAGCAGCGGACAGCAGAACACTGAAGCTTTCTTT.

The sample holds a few counts of this clonotype. The CDR3 nucleotides read TGTGCCAGCAGTTACTCTAGTTCCAATGAGCAGTTCTTC. Its translation is CASSYSSSNEQFF. The chain recombines TRBV6-5 with TRBJ2-1; no firm D call. CDR3 length equals 13 residues. CDR1 and CDR2 from the germline V gene are MNHEY and SVGAGI. V lost 0 bases to trimming and J lost 6 bases, with 6 bases between them.

This sequence joins TRBV12-3 or TRBV12-4 and TRBJ2-6, with 7 bases aligning to TRBD1. There are 17 residues in the CDR3. With V trimmed by 1 base and J by 0 bases, 3 bases remained unmatched. The chain's CDR3 is CASSLGQGFSGANVLTF. The CDR3 nucleotides read TGTGCCAGCAGTTTAGGACAGGGCTTCTCTGGGGCCAACGTCCTGACTTTC.